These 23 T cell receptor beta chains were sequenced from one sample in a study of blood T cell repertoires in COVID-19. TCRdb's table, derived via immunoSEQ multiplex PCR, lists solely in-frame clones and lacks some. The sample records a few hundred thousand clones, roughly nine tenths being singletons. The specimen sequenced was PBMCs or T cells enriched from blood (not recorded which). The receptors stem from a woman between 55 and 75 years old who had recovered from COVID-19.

CDR3 DNA: TGTGCCATCAGTGAGCCTCAGCGGGGCAACAATGAGCAGTTCTTC. As protein: CAISEPQRGNNEQFF. This sequence joins TRBV10-3 and TRBJ2-1, with 7 bases aligning to TRBD2. The germline V gene encodes CDR1 ENHRY and CDR2 SYGVKD. With 2 bases clipped from V and 5 bases from J, the junction kept 6 bases outside the gene matches. This CDR3 is built from 15 residues.

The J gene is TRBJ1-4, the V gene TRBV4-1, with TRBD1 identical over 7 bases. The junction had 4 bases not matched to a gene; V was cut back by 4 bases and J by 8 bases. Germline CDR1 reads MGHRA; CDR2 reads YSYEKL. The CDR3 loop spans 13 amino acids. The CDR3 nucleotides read TGCGCCAGCAGCCTAACGACAGGGGAAAAACTGTTTTTT. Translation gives CASSLTTGEKLFF.

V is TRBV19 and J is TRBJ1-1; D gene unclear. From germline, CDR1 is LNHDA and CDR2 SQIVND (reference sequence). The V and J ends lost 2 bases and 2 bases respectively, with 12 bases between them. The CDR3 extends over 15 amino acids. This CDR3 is CASSINGGLNTEAFF. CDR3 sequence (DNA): TGTGCCAGTAGTATAAATGGAGGCCTCAACACTGAAGCTTTCTTT. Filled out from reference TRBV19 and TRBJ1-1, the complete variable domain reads DGGITQSPKYLFRKEGQNVTLSCEQNLNHDAMYWYRQDPGQGLRLIYYSQIVNDFQKGDIAEGYSVSREKKESFPLTVTSAQKNPTAFYLCASSINGGLNTEAFFGQGTRLTVV.

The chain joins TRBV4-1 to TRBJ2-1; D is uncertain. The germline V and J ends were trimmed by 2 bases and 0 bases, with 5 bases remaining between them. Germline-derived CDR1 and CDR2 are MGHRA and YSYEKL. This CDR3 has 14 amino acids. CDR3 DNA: TGCGCCAGCAGCCAAAGCAACTCCTACAATGAGCAGTTCTTC. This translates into CASSQSNSYNEQFF.

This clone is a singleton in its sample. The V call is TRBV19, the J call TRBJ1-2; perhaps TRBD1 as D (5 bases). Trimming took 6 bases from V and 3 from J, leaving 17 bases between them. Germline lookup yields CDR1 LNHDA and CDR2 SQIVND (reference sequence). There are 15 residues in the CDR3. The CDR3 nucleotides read TGTGCCAGTAGCCCAATGATAGGGGCGGACTATGGCTACACCTTC. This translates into CASSPMIGADYGYTF.

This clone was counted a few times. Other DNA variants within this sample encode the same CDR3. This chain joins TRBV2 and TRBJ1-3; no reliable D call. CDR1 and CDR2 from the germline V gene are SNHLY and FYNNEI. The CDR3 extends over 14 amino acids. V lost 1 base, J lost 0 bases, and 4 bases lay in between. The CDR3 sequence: CASSEGSSGNTIYF. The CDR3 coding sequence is TGTGCCAGCAGTGAAGGCAGCTCTGGAAACACCATATATTTT.

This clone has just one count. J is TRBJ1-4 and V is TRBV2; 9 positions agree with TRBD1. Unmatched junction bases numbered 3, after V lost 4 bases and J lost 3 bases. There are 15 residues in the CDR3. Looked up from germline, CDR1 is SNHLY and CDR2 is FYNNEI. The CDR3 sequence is CASSGTGAPNEKLFF. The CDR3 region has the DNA TGTGCCAGCAGTGGGACAGGGGCACCTAATGAAAAACTGTTTTTT. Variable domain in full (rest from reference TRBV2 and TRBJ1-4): EPEVTQTPSHQVTQMGQEVILRCVPISNHLYFYWYRQILGQKVEFLVSFYNNEISEKSEIFDDQFSVERPDGSNFTLKIRSTKLEDSAMYFCASSGTGAPNEKLFFGSGTQLSVL.

Here the CDR3 DNA reads TGTGCCAGCAGACACGACAGGCGGCCCACTGAAGCTTTCTTT. It translates to CASRHDRRPTEAFF. This chain connects TRBV27 to TRBJ1-1; a possible D gene is TRBD1 (6 bases). There are 14 residues in the CDR3. V gave up 6 bases and J gave up 4 bases, with 15 bases separating them. The germline V gene has CDR1 MNHEY and CDR2 SMNVEV (reference sequence).

The CDR3 here is CASSYTSGDYDTQYF. CDR3 nucleotide sequence: TGTGCCAGCAGTTACACTAGCGGGGACTATGATACGCAGTATTTT. The chain couples TRBV28 to TRBJ2-3, with 10 bases aligning to TRBD2. The germline V gene encodes CDR1 MDHEN and CDR2 SYDVKM. CDR3 size: 15 residues. V lost 4 bases and J lost 6; bases outside the gene matches: 7.

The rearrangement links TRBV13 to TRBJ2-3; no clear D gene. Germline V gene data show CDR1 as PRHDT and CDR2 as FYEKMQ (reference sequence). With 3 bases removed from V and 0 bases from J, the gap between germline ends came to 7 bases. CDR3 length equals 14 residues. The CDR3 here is CASSLALSTDTQYF. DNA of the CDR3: TGTGCCAGCAGCTTGGCCCTTAGCACAGATACGCAGTATTTT.

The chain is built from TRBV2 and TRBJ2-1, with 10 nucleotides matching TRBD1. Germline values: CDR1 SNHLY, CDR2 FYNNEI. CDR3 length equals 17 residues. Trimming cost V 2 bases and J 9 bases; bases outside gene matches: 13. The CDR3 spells CASSESGTGVWDGEQFF. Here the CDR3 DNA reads TGTGCCAGCAGTGAATCTGGGACAGGGGTTTGGGATGGTGAGCAGTTCTTC.

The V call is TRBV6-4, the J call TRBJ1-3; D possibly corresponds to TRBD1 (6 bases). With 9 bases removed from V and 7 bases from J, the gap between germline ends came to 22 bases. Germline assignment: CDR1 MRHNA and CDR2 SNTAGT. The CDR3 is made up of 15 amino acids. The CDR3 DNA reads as TGTGCCAGAAAAAGGGGGGGGTCCTATGGGAACACCATATATTTT. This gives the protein CARKRGGSYGNTIYF.

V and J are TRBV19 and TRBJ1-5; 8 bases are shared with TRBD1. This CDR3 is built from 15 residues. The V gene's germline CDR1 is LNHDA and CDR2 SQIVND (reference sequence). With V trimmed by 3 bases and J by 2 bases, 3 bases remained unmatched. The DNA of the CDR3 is TGTGCCAGTAGTATGGTGACAGGGGGCAATCAGCCCCAGCATTTT. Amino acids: CASSMVTGGNQPQHF.

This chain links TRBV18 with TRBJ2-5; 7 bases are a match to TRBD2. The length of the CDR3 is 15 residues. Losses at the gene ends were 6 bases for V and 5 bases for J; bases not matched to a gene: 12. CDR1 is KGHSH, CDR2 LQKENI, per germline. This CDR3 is CASSPYGGEEETQYF. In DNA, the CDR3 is TGTGCCAGCTCCCCCTATGGGGGGGAGGAGGAGACCCAGTACTTC.

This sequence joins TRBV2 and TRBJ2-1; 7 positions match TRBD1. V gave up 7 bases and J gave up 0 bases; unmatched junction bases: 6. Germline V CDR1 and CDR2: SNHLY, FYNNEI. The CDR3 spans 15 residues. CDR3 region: CASNRDSISYNEQFF. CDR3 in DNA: TGTGCCAGCAATCGGGACAGTATCTCCTACAATGAGCAGTTCTTC.

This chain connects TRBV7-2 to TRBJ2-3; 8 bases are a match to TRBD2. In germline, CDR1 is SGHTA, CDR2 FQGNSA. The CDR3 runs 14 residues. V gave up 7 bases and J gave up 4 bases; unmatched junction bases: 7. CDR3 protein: CASTVGLGSDTQYF. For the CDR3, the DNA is TGTGCCAGCACCGTGGGACTAGGATCAGATACGCAGTATTTT.

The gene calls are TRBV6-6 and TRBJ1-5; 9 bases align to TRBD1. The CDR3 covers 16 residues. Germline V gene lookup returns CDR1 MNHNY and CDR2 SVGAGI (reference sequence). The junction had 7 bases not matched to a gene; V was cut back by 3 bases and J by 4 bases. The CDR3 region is CASSYKLTGGNQPQHF. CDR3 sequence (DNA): TGTGCCAGCAGTTATAAGCTGACAGGGGGGAATCAGCCCCAGCATTTT.

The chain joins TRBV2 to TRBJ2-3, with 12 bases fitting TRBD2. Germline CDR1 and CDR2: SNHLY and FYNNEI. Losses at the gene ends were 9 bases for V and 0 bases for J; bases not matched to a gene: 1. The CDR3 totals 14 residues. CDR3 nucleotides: TGTGCCAGTCTAGCGGGGGGGAGCACAGATACGCAGTATTTT. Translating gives CASLAGGSTDTQYF.

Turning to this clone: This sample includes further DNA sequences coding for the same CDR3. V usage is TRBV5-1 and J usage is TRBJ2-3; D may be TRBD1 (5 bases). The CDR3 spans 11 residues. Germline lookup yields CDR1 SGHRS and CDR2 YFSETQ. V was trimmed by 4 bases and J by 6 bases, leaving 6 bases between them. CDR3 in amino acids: CASSPGDTQYF. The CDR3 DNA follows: TGCGCCAGCAGCCCAGGGGATACGCAGTATTTT.

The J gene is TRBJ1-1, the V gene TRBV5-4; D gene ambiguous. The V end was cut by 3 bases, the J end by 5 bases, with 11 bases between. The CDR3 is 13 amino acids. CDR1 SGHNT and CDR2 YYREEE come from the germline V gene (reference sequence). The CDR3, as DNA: TGTGCCAGCAGCTCGGAGACCGGAACTGAAGCTTTCTTT. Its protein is CASSSETGTEAFF.

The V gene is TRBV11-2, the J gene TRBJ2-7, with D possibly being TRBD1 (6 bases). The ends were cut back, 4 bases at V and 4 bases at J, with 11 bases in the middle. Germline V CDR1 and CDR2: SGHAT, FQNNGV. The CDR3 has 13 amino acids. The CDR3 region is CASSSTDSYEQYV. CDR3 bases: TGTGCCAGCAGCTCCACGGACAGTTACGAGCAGTACGTC.

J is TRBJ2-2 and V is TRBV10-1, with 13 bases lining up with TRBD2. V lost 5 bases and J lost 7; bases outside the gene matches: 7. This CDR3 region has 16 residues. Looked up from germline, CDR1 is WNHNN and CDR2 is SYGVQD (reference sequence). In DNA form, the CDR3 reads TGCGCCAGCAGTAAAGGGACTAGCGGGGCTGGCGGGGAGCTGTTTTTT. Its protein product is CASSKGTSGAGGELFF.

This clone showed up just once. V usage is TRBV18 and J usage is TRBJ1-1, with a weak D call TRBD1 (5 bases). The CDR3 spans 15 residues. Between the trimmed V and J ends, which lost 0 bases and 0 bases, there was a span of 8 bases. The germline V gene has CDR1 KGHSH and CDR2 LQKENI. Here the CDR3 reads CASSPPVQVNTEAFF. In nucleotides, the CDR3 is TGTGCCAGCTCACCACCGGTACAGGTGAACACTGAAGCTTTCTTT.